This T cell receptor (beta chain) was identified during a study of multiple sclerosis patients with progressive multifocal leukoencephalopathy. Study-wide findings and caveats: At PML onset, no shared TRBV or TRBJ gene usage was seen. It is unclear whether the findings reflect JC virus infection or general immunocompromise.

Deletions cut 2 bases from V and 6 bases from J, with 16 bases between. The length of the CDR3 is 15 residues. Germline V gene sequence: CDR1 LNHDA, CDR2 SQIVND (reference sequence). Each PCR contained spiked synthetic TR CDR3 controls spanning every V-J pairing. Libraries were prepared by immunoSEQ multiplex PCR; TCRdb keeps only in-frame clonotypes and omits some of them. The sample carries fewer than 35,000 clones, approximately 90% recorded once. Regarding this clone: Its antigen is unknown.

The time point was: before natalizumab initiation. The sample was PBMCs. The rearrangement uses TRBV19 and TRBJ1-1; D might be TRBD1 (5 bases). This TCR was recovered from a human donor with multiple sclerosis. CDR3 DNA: TGTGCCAGTAGTATACCTGAAGCAGGGCGGGCTGAAGCTTTCTTT. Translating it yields CASSIPEAGRAEAFF.